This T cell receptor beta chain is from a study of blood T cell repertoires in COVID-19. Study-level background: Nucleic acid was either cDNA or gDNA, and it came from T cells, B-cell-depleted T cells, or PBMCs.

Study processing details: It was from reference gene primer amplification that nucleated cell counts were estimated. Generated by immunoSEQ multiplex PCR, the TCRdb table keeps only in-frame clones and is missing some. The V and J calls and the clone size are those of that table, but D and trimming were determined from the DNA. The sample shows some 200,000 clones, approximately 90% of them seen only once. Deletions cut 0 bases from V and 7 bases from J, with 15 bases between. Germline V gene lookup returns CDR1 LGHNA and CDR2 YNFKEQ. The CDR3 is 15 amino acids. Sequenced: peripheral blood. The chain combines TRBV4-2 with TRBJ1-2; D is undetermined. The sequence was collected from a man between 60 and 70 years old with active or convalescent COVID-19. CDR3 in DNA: TGTGCCAGCAGCCAAGATGGACGAGGGAGAAGTGGCTACACCTTC. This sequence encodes CASSQDGRGRSGYTF.